A single sample gave rise to the 21 T cell receptor beta chains below, sequenced in a study of T cell responses to AZD1222 COVID-19 vaccine. Using immunoSEQ multiplex PCR, the repertoire was profiled, and TCRdb retains in-frame clones only, with some absent. The sample has approximately 83,000 clones, under 95% seen once. Sequences were derived from peripheral blood, sampled on day 0 of MenACWY control vaccination. The source is an adult in good health.

The chain recombines TRBV6-2 or TRBV6-3 with TRBJ2-3; 9 nucleotides align to TRBD1. Germline CDR1 MNHEY, CDR2 SVGEGT. The CDR3 contains 16 residues. The junction had 11 bases not matched to a gene; V was cut back by 6 bases and J by 4 bases. This chain's CDR3 is CASSQPTGGFADTQYF. CDR3 nucleotides: TGTGCCAGCAGCCAACCCACAGGGGGCTTCGCAGATACGCAGTATTTT.

This clone was recorded only once. One junction end disagrees with the germline gene, perhaps due to a read error. The chain uses TRBV6-5 and TRBJ2-3; D call uncertain. CDR3 length: 14 amino acids. Germline-derived CDR1 and CDR2 are MNHEY and SVGAGI. The CDR3 loop is CASSNSGFTDTQYF. DNA of the CDR3: TGTGCCAGCAGTAACTCAGGATTCACAGATACGCAGTATTTT.

The chain joins TRBV6-5 to TRBJ2-2; D might be TRBD2 (5 bases). V lost 4 bases, J lost 5 bases, and 11 bases lay in between. The CDR3 extends over 14 amino acids. Germline V gene lookup returns CDR1 MNHEY and CDR2 SVGAGI. CDR3 DNA: TGTGCCAGCAGTTGGGGAGATGGAACCGGGGAGCTGTTTTTT. Translating gives CASSWGDGTGELFF.

CDR3 region: CASRTGGGAEQYF. In DNA form, the CDR3 reads TGTGCCAGCAGGACAGGGGGAGGGGCCGAGCAGTACTTC. This chain connects TRBV6-5 to TRBJ2-7; 9 bases line up with TRBD1. CDR1 MNHEY and CDR2 SVGAGI come from the germline V gene. V lost 6 bases, J lost 6 bases, and 6 bases stayed unmatched. The CDR3 is 13 amino acids.

This sequence joins TRBV18 and TRBJ1-1, with TRBD1 identical over 9 bases. The germline V gene encodes CDR1 KGHSH and CDR2 LQKENI. With 3 bases clipped from V and 1 base from J, the junction kept 3 bases outside the gene matches. CDR3 length equals 15 residues. CDR3 residues: CASSPLQGANTEAFF. Here the CDR3 DNA reads TGTGCCAGCTCACCCCTACAGGGGGCGAACACTGAAGCTTTCTTT.

The V gene is TRBV7-2, the J gene TRBJ1-1; D may be TRBD1 (5 bases). CDR3 length: 11 residues. CDR1 and CDR2 (germline): SGHTA, FQGNSA. V was trimmed by 4 bases and J by 7 bases, leaving 7 bases between them. The chain's CDR3 is CASSSRVEAFF. The DNA for the CDR3 is TGTGCCAGCAGCTCCAGGGTTGAAGCTTTCTTT.

The chain employs TRBV24-1 and TRBJ2-5, with 11 bases fitting TRBD2. Per the germline V gene, CDR1 is KGHDR and CDR2 is SFDVKD. The CDR3 spans 18 residues. The V segment lost 4 bases and the J segment 4 bases; nucleotides outside the gene matches: 13. In DNA form, the CDR3 reads TGTGCCACCAGTGAGTATACTAGCGGGAGTCCCTCCTCAGAGACCCAGTACTTC. Protein sequence: CATSEYTSGSPSSETQYF.

The chain uses TRBV5-4 and TRBJ1-1; D is undetermined. V dropped 4 bases and J dropped 5 bases, with 15 bases sitting between them. The germline V gene has CDR1 SGHNT and CDR2 YYREEE (reference sequence). CDR3 size: 14 residues. CDR3 amino acids: CASSPGNEGTEAFF. For the CDR3, the DNA is TGTGCCAGCAGCCCAGGAAATGAGGGTACTGAAGCTTTCTTT.

This clone was counted between two and nine times. The CDR3 is CASSYQGPQHF. The CDR3 DNA sequence: TGTGCCAGCAGTTATCAGGGGCCCCAGCATTTT. The V gene is TRBV6-2 or TRBV6-3, the J gene TRBJ1-5; the D gene is possibly TRBD1 (5 bases). Germline V lookup: CDR1 MNHEY, CDR2 SVGEGT. V was trimmed by 3 bases and J by 9 bases, leaving 6 bases between them. The CDR3 is 11 residues long.

The CDR3 region has the DNA TGTGCCAGCAGTTCTGGACAGGGGGGATTGTACGAGCAGTACTTC. It specifies CASSSGQGGLYEQYF. The chain has TRBV27 and TRBJ2-7; 10 nucleotides match TRBD1. The CDR3 is 15 residues long. V shed 4 bases, J shed 4 bases, and the junction held 7 bases outside the gene matches. CDR1 is MNHEY, CDR2 SMNVEV, per germline (reference sequence).

This clone was counted a single time. The chain employs TRBV4-2 and TRBJ2-3, with TRBD2 as a possible D gene (6 bases). Trimming pared 1 base from V and 1 base from J, leaving 12 bases between. The CDR3 runs 16 residues. Germline loops: CDR1 LGHNA, CDR2 YNFKEQ. The CDR3 region has the DNA TGTGCCAGCAGCCAAGGCGCTGGCGGGGGCACAGATACGCAGTATTTT. Translated, it gives CASSQGAGGGTDTQYF.

This chain connects TRBV2 to TRBJ2-5; 8 nucleotides agree with TRBD2. The germline gives CDR1 SNHLY, CDR2 FYNNEI. The CDR3 runs to 15 residues. The V and J ends lost 6 bases and 1 base, in that order; junction bases with no gene match: 7. The CDR3 loop is CASRKRESGQETQYF. In DNA form, the CDR3 reads TGTGCCAGCAGAAAGCGGGAGAGTGGCCAAGAGACCCAGTACTTC.

This chain uses TRBV2 with TRBJ1-1; D is perhaps TRBD1 (5 bases). Germline V gene lookup returns CDR1 SNHLY and CDR2 FYNNEI. The CDR3 covers 13 residues. V lost 11 bases and J lost 5, with 18 bases in between. CDR3 sequence (DNA): TGTGCCCGCCGTGGGACTGCGGGGACTGAAGCTTTCTTT. Protein sequence: CARRGTAGTEAFF.

J is TRBJ1-1 and V is TRBV12-3 or TRBV12-4; 7 positions match TRBD1. The V gene end was trimmed by 5 bases and the J gene end by 4 bases; junction bases not matched to a gene: 4. CDR3 length: 13 amino acids. CDR3 amino acids: CASSDREGTEAFF. As DNA, the CDR3 is TGTGCCAGCAGTGACAGGGAAGGCACTGAAGCTTTCTTT.

V usage is TRBV6-1 and J usage is TRBJ1-5; D might be TRBD1 (5 bases). The germline gives CDR1 MNHNS, CDR2 SASEGT. Trimming removed 3 bases at V and 7 bases at J, with 13 bases between. This CDR3 contains 14 residues. In DNA form, the CDR3 reads TGTGCCAGCAGTGATAGGTCAGGGTCACAGCCCCAGCATTTT. It codes for CASSDRSGSQPQHF.

This clone was recorded once. The chain links TRBV7-3 to TRBJ2-2, with D unresolved. The V end was cut by 3 bases, the J end by 2 bases, with 7 bases between. Per germline, CDR1 SGHTA and CDR2 FQGTGA. The CDR3 spans 14 residues. In nucleotides, the CDR3 is TGTGCCAGCAGCTTCGACTTCAACACCGGGGAGCTGTTTTTT. It specifies CASSFDFNTGELFF.

This clone has just a few counts. This chain joins TRBV28 and TRBJ2-6, with TRBD2 matching over 9 bases. V lost 1 base, J lost 0 bases, and 7 bases stayed unmatched. Germline lookup yields CDR1 MDHEN and CDR2 SYDVKM. The CDR3 sequence is 19 residues long. This CDR3 reads CASSLSGAGGYSGANVLTF. In DNA form, the CDR3 reads TGTGCCAGCAGTTTATCTGGAGCGGGAGGATACTCTGGGGCCAACGTCCTGACTTTC.

The V call is TRBV4-3, the J call TRBJ2-2; 11 bases fit TRBD2. From germline, CDR1 is LGHNA and CDR2 YSLEER. The CDR3 sequence is 16 residues long. The V and J ends lost 0 bases and 6 bases, in that order; junction bases with no gene match: 3. The CDR3 spells CASSQDPGLAAGELFF. The CDR3, as DNA: TGCGCCAGCAGCCAAGATCCGGGACTAGCGGCCGGGGAGCTGTTTTTT.

This clone was counted a few times. The chain has TRBV6-5 and TRBJ2-3, with 10 bases identical to TRBD2. Germline lookup yields CDR1 MNHEY and CDR2 SVGAGI. The CDR3 is made up of 16 amino acids. J was trimmed by 6 bases and V by 0 bases; bases with no gene match: 6. This CDR3 reads CASSYSGTSVRDTQYF. CDR3 nucleotide sequence: TGTGCCAGCAGTTACTCGGGGACTAGCGTTCGGGATACGCAGTATTTT.

CDR3 sequence (DNA): TGTGCCAGCAGCTTGGTAGGGACTGAAGCTTTCTTT. This translates into CASSLVGTEAFF. The V gene is TRBV5-4, the J gene TRBJ1-1; D is unclear. Germline lookup yields CDR1 SGHNT and CDR2 YYREEE (reference sequence). Trimming cost V 0 bases and J 5 bases, with 5 bases left between them. This CDR3 is 12 amino acids long.

The chain has TRBV28 and TRBJ1-5; D is undetermined. Germline V gene lookup returns CDR1 MDHEN and CDR2 SYDVKM. CDR3 length equals 15 residues. Trimming cost V 6 bases and J 6 bases, with 18 bases left between them. CDR3 bases: TGTGCCAGCAGCTCCCCCTCGGGGTTATTTCAGCCCCAGCATTTT. Translated, it gives CASSSPSGLFQPQHF.